Reported below is one TCR beta chain. Its antigen is unidentified. These data originate in a study of cytomegalovirus exposure and HLA in healthy donors. On the study more broadly: Among about 179 million T cells, an earlier analysis found roughly 110 million unique TCR beta sequences.

A multiplex PCR was run with 60 Vbeta primers and 13 Jbeta primers. Some clones are missing from TCRdb's copy, which holds only in-frame ones; the method was immunoSEQ multiplex PCR. The sample carries about 200,000 clones, more than 75% recorded once. Broader study findings: Earlier results showed most TCR beta V segments being productive about 90% or about 30% of the time. In vitro data verified a few CMV-associated chains as specific for CMV antigens. The study reported that TCR beta sequences accurately predicted HLA-A and HLA-B alleles in most subjects.

The TCR was taken from a woman in her fifties or sixties in good health and CMV-seropositive. Sequenced material: PBMCs.

This chain's CDR3 is CASGEGETQYF. CDR3 DNA sequence: TGTGCCAGCGGCGAGGGAGAGACCCAGTACTTC. The chain carries TRBV7-3 and TRBJ2-5, with D possibly being TRBD2 (5 bases). CDR1 SGHTA and CDR2 FQGTGA come from the germline V gene. The CDR3 contains 11 residues. Trimming shortened V by 8 bases and J by 4 bases, and 8 bases separated the two germline ends.